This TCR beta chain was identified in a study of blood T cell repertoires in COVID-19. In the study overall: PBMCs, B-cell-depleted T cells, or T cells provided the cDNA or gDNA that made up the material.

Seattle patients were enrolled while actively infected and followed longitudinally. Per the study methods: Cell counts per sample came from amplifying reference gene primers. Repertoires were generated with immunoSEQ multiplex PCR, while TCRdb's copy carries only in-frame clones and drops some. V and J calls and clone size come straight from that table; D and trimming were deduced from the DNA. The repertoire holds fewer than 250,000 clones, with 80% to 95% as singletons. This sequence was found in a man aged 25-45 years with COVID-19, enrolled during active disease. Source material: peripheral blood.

The CDR3 region has the DNA TGTGCCAGTAGTATAGGGGACAGGGGACCCCAGCCCCAGCATTTT. Protein product: CASSIGDRGPQPQHF. This chain links TRBV19 with TRBJ1-5; 10 nucleotides align to TRBD1. CDR3 length equals 15 residues. CDR1 and CDR2 (germline): LNHDA, SQIVND (reference sequence). V shed 1 base and J 7 bases; nucleotides not matched to a gene: 4.